Listed below are T cell receptor beta chains from one sample, sequenced in a study of quantifying T cell responses using KT2 cells. TCRdb itself ran the UMI-ligation and nested PCR reads through MiXCR, one entry per CDR3 protein. Counted here are 40,000 to 50,000 distinct CDR3 sequences, approximately 15% occurring once; the ten biggest clones make up about 40%. The source material was PBMCs spiked with cells of the T cell clone KT2. The source is a human donor. The CDR3 runs from the conserved cysteine through the conserved F or W. Each record gives: CDR3 DNA, CDR3 protein, V gene, D gene, J gene, clone size. A D gene is named only where the DNA matches it firmly. Some rows mark clone size as missing; the rest say once, few, many or name a class of expanded clone.

CDR3nt: TGTGCCAGCGGCGACCGGCGACTGAACACCGGGGAGCTGTTTTTT
CDR3aa: CASGDRRLNTGELFF
v_gene: TRBV6-1
d_gene: .
j_gene: TRBJ2-2
abundance: few

CDR3nt: TGTGCCAGCAGCTTAGAGCACAGGGGGCTTGCCGGAGGGGAGCAGTACTTC
CDR3aa: CASSLEHRGLAGGEQYF
v_gene: TRBV11-2
d_gene: TRBD1
j_gene: TRBJ2-7
abundance: .

CDR3nt: TGTGCCAGCAGCCAATTATTCGGACAGGGTTCAGGAAACACCATATATTTT
CDR3aa: CASSQLFGQGSGNTIYF
v_gene: TRBV4-2
d_gene: TRBD1
j_gene: TRBJ1-3
abundance: few

CDR3nt: TGTGCCAGCAGCCGGGCGGCAACTAATGAAAAACTGTTTTTT
CDR3aa: CASSRAATNEKLFF
v_gene: TRBV27
d_gene: .
j_gene: TRBJ1-4
abundance: few

CDR3nt: TGTGCCAGCAGCCAATCGGTGCAACCCCTCCACTTT
CDR3aa: CASSQSVQPLHF
v_gene: TRBV16
d_gene: .
j_gene: TRBJ1-6
abundance: .

CDR3nt: TGCGCCAGCAGCGGCTCGCTGTCGTGGGCAGATACGCAGTATTTT
CDR3aa: CASSGSLSWADTQYF
v_gene: TRBV5-1
d_gene: .
j_gene: TRBJ2-3
abundance: .

CDR3nt: TGCAGCGGAAAGTACAATGAGCAGTTCTTC
CDR3aa: CSGKYNEQFF
v_gene: TRBV29-1
d_gene: .
j_gene: TRBJ2-1
abundance: few

CDR3nt: TGCGCCAGCAGCGCCGGGACAGGGCTGAGAGAGACCCAGTACTTC
CDR3aa: CASSAGTGLRETQYF
v_gene: TRBV5-1
d_gene: TRBD1
j_gene: TRBJ2-5
abundance: .

CDR3nt: TGTGCCAGCAGCGTTCGGACAGGCCACTACGAGCAGTACTTC
CDR3aa: CASSVRTGHYEQYF
v_gene: TRBV12-3/TRBV12-4
d_gene: TRBD1
j_gene: TRBJ2-7
abundance: .

CDR3nt: TGTGCCAGCAGTCTACAGGGTACTGGCGAGCAGTACTTC
CDR3aa: CASSLQGTGEQYF
v_gene: TRBV27
d_gene: .
j_gene: TRBJ2-7
abundance: many

CDR3nt: TGTGCCAGCAGCTTCGCAGCGTCTTACGGGGAGCTGTTTTTT
CDR3aa: CASSFAASYGELFF
v_gene: TRBV11-2
d_gene: .
j_gene: TRBJ2-2
abundance: .

CDR3nt: TGTGCCAGCAGGGCGGGACGGCAACAGACCCAGTACTTC
CDR3aa: CASRAGRQQTQYF
v_gene: TRBV12-3/TRBV12-4
d_gene: .
j_gene: TRBJ2-5
abundance: few

CDR3nt: TGCAGTGCTAGAGATTACGGGTCCCCTGGAGACACCATATATTTT
CDR3aa: CSARDYGSPGDTIYF
v_gene: TRBV20-1
d_gene: .
j_gene: TRBJ1-3
abundance: many

CDR3nt: TGCAGTGTGTCCAGGGCGCTTTCCAATCAGCCCCAGCATTTT
CDR3aa: CSVSRALSNQPQHF
v_gene: TRBV20-1
d_gene: .
j_gene: TRBJ1-5
abundance: medium-sized

CDR3nt: TGCGCCAGCAGCCACGACACCGGTGGGAGCACTGAAGCTTTCTTT
CDR3aa: CASSHDTGGSTEAFF
v_gene: TRBV5-1
d_gene: .
j_gene: TRBJ1-1
abundance: few

CDR3nt: TGTGCCAGCTCACCAGGCAGGAAAAAAACTGAAGCTTTCTTT
CDR3aa: CASSPGRKKTEAFF
v_gene: TRBV18
d_gene: .
j_gene: TRBJ1-1
abundance: many

CDR3nt: TGTGCCAGCAGCTTAGGTAGCGGGATCCGATGGGAGACCCAGTACTTC
CDR3aa: CASSLGSGIRWETQYF
v_gene: TRBV11-2
d_gene: TRBD2
j_gene: TRBJ2-5
abundance: few

CDR3nt: TGTGCCAGCAGTGAATTTGACGGGCCTGAAGAGACCCTCCACTTT
CDR3aa: CASSEFDGPEETLHF
v_gene: TRBV6-1
d_gene: .
j_gene: TRBJ1-6
abundance: many

CDR3nt: TGCGCCAGCAGCCAGGGACAGATTCTCATGAACACTGAAGCTTTCTTT
CDR3aa: CASSQGQILMNTEAFF
v_gene: TRBV4-1
d_gene: TRBD1
j_gene: TRBJ1-1
abundance: many

CDR3nt: TGTGCCAGCAGTTTAGCCGGGGGACAGGGGAGAACAGATACGCAGTATTTT
CDR3aa: CASSLAGGQGRTDTQYF
v_gene: TRBV12-3/TRBV12-4
d_gene: TRBD1
j_gene: TRBJ2-3
abundance: .

CDR3nt: TGTGCCAGCAGCGTAGGTCAGGACACTGAAGCTTTCTTT
CDR3aa: CASSVGQDTEAFF
v_gene: TRBV9
d_gene: .
j_gene: TRBJ1-1
abundance: .

CDR3nt: TGTGCCAGCAGTTACCCCGGGACTTCCAATACGCAGTATTTT
CDR3aa: CASSYPGTSNTQYF
v_gene: TRBV6-2/TRBV6-3
d_gene: .
j_gene: TRBJ2-3
abundance: .

CDR3nt: TGTGCCAGCAGCTTGGGCGGTCTTTATGGCTTCACCTTC
CDR3aa: CASSLGGLYGFTF
v_gene: TRBV5-6
d_gene: .
j_gene: TRBJ1-2
abundance: .

CDR3nt: TGTGCCATCAGGAACCCAGCGTCCCTCTCCTACGAGCAGTACTTC
CDR3aa: CAIRNPASLSYEQYF
v_gene: TRBV10-3
d_gene: .
j_gene: TRBJ2-7
abundance: many

CDR3nt: TGTGCCAGCAGTGGGGCCGGAGGGGAAACAGATACGCAGTATTTT
CDR3aa: CASSGAGGETDTQYF
v_gene: TRBV6-5
d_gene: .
j_gene: TRBJ2-3
abundance: many

CDR3nt: TGTGCCAGCAGTTCCCAGGGGGGGAAACAGCCCCAGCATTTT
CDR3aa: CASSSQGGKQPQHF
v_gene: TRBV12-3/TRBV12-4
d_gene: TRBD1
j_gene: TRBJ1-5
abundance: .